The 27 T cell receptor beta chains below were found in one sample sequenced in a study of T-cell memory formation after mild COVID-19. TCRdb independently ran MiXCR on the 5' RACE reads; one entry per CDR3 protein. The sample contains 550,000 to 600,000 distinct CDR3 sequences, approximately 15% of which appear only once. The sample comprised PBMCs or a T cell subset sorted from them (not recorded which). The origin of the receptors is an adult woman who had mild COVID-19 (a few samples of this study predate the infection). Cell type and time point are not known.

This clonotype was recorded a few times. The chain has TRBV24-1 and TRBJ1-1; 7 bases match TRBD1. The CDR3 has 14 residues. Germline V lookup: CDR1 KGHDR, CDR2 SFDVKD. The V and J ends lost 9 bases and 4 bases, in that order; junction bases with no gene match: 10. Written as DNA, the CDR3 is TGTGCCACCTCGAGGACGACAGGGCGCACTGAAGCTTTCTTT. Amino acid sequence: CATSRTTGRTEAFF.

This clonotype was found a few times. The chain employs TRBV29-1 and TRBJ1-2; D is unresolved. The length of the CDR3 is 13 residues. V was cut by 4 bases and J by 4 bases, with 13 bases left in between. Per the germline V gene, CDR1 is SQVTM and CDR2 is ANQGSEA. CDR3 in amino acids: CSVGGGSSYGYTF. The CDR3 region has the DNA TGCAGCGTTGGAGGAGGGTCAAGCTATGGCTACACCTTC.

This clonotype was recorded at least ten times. CDR3 sequence reads: CASSLGSNQPQHF. CDR3 sequence (DNA): TGTGCCAGCAGTTTGGGTAGCAATCAGCCCCAGCATTTT. The chain carries TRBV12-3 or TRBV12-4 and TRBJ1-5; D remains ambiguous. This CDR3 has 13 residues. The germline V and J ends were trimmed by 3 bases and 0 bases, with 3 bases remaining between them.

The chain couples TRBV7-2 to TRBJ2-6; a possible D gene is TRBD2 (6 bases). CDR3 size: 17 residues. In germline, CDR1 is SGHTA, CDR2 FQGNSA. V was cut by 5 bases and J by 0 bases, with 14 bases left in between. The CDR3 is CASSPRGGRSGANVLTF. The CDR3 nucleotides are TGTGCCAGCAGCCCCCGGGGAGGCCGCTCTGGGGCCAACGTCCTGACTTTC.

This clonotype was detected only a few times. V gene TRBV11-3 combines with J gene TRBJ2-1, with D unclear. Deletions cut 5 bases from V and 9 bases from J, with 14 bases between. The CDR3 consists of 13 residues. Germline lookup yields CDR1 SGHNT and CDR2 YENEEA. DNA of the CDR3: TGTGCCAGCAGCCCCCTCTCGACGAGTGAGCAGTTCTTC. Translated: CASSPLSTSEQFF.

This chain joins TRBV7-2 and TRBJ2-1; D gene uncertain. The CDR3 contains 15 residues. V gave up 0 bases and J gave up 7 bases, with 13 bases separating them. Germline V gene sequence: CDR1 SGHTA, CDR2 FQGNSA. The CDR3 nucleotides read TGTGCCAGCAGCTTAGCAGGGCCCCCGGTGAATGAGCAGTTCTTC. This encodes CASSLAGPPVNEQFF.

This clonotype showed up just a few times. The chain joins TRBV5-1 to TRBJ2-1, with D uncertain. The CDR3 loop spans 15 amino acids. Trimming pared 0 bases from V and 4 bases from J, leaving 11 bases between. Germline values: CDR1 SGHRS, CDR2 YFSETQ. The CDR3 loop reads CASSLVSATYNEQFF. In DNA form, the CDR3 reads TGCGCCAGCAGCTTGGTGTCCGCCACGTACAATGAGCAGTTCTTC.

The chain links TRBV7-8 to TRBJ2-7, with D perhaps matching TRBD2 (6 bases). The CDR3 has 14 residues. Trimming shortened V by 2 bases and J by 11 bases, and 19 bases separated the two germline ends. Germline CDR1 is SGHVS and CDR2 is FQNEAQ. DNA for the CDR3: TGTGCCAGCAGCTTAAATGATCAGGACTACGAAAAGTACTTC. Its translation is CASSLNDQDYEKYF.

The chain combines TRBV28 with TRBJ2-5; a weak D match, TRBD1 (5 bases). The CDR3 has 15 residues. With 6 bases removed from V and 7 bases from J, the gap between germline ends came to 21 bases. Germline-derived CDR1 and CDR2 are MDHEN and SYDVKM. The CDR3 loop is CASRLSSLTAATQYF. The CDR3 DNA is TGTGCCAGCAGGCTTAGCTCTCTGACAGCAGCGACCCAGTACTTC.

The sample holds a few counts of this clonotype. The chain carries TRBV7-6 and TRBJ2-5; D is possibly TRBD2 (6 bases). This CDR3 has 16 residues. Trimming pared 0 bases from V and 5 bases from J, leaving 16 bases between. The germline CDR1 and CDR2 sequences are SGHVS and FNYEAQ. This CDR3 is CASSLAGLEGRETQYF. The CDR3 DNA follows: TGTGCCAGCAGCTTAGCGGGCCTAGAGGGGAGGGAGACCCAGTACTTC.

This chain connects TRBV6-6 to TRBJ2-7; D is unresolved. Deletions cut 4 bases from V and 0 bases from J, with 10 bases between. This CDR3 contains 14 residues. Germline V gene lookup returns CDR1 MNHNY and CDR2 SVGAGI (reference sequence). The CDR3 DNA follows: TGTGCCAGCAGTTTCGAGCATCGCTCCTACGAGCAGTACTTC. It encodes CASSFEHRSYEQYF.

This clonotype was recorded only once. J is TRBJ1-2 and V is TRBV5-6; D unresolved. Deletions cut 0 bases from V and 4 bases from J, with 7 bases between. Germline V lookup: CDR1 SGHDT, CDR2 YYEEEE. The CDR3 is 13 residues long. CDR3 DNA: TGTGCCAGCAGCTTGGAGCCGATCTATGGCTACACCTTC. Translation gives CASSLEPIYGYTF.

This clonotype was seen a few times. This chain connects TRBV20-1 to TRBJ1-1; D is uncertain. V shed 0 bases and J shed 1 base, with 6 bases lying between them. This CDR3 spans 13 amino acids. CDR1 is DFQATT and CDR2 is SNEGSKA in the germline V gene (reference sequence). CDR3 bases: TGCAGTGCTAGAGATGGGCAGAACACTGAAGCTTTCTTT. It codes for CSARDGQNTEAFF.

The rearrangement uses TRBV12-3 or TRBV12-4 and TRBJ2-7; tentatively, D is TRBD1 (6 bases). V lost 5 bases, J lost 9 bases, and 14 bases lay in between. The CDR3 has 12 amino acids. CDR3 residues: CASSGQPFVQYF. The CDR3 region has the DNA TGTGCCAGCAGTGGACAGCCTTTTGTGCAGTACTTC.

CDR3 sequence reads: CASSLATYGTEAFF. As DNA, the CDR3 is TGTGCCAGCAGCTTAGCGACCTATGGAACTGAAGCTTTCTTT. This chain links TRBV7-8 with TRBJ1-1, with D unclear. The CDR3 consists of 14 residues. From germline, CDR1 is SGHVS and CDR2 FQNEAQ. The V end lost 0 bases, the J end lost 5 bases, and 10 bases lay between the germline ends.

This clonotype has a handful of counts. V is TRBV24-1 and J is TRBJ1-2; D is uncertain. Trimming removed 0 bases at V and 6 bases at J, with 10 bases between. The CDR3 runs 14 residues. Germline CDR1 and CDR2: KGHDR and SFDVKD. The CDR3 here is CATSDLQSGHGYTF. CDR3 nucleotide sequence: TGTGCCACCAGTGATTTGCAGTCCGGGCATGGCTACACCTTC.

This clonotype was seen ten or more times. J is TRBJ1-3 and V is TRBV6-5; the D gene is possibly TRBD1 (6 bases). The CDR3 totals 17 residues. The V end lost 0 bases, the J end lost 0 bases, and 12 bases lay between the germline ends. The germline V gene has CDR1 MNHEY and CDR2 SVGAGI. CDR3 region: CASSYSFAQGSGNTIYF. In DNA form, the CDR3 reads TGTGCCAGCAGTTACTCGTTTGCACAGGGCTCTGGAAACACCATATATTTT.

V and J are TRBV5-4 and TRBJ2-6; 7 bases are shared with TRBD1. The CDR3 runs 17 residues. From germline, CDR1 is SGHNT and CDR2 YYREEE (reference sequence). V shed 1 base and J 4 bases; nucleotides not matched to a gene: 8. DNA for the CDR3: TGTGCCAGCAGCTTGACCCTGACAGGGCTGGGGGCCAACGTCCTGACTTTC. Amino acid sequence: CASSLTLTGLGANVLTF.

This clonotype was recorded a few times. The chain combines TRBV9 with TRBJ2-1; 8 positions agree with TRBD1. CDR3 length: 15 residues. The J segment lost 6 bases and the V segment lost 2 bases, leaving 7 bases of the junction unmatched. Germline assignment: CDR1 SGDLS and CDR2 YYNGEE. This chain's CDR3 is CASSVAGGLGNEQFF. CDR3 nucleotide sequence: TGTGCCAGCAGCGTCGCAGGGGGCCTGGGCAATGAGCAGTTCTTC. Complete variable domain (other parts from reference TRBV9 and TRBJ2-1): DSGVTQTPKHLITATGQRVTLRCSPRSGDLSVYWYQQSLDQGLQFLIQYYNGEERAKGNILERFSAQQFPDLHSELNLSSLELGDSALYFCASSVAGGLGNEQFFGPGTRLTVL.

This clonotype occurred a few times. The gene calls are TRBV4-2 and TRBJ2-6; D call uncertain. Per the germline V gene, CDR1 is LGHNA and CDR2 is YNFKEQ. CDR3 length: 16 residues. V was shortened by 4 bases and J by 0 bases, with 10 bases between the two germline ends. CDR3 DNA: TGTGCCAGCAGCCTGGTCGCTAGCTCTGGGGCCAACGTCCTGACTTTC. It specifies CASSLVASSGANVLTF.

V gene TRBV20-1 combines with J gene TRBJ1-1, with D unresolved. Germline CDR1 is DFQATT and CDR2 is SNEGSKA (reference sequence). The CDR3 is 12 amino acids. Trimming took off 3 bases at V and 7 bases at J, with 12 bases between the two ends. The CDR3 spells CSARRTWGEAFF. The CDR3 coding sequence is TGCAGTGCTAGGAGGACGTGGGGTGAAGCTTTCTTT.

The CDR3 DNA reads as TGCGCCAGCAGCAAAGGGAGGAGTGGGGCCAACGTCCTGACTTTC. Amino acid sequence: CASSKGRSGANVLTF. The rearrangement joins TRBV5-1 to TRBJ2-6, with D possibly being TRBD2 (6 bases). CDR1 is SGHRS and CDR2 is YFSETQ in the germline V gene. V was trimmed by 4 bases and J by 3 bases, leaving 11 bases between them. This CDR3 is 15 amino acids long. Drawing the rest from reference TRBV5-1 and TRBJ2-6, the complete variable domain is KAGVTQTPRYLIKTRGQQVTLSCSPISGHRSVSWYQQTPGQGLQFLFEYFSETQRNKGNFPGRFSGRQFSNSRSEMNVSTLELGDSALYLCASSKGRSGANVLTFGAGSRLTVL.

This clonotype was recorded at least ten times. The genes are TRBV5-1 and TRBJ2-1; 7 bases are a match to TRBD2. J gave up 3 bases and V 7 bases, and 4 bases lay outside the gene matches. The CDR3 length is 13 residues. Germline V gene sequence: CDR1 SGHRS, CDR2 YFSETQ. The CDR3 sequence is CASAAGYYNEQFF. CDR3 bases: TGCGCCAGCGCAGCGGGGTACTACAATGAGCAGTTCTTC.

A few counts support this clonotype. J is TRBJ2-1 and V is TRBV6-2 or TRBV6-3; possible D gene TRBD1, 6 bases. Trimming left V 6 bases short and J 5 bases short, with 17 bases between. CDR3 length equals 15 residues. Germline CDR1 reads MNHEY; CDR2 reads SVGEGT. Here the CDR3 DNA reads TGTGCCAGCAGAGACTTACAGGGATTCCACAATGAGCAGTTCTTC. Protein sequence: CASRDLQGFHNEQFF.

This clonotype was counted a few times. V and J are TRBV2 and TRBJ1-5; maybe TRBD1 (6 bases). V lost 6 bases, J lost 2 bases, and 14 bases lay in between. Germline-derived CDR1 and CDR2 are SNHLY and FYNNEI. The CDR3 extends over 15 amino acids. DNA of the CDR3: TGTGCCAGCAGCAGGGGCGCGGTGGGCAATCAGCCCCAGCATTTT. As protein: CASSRGAVGNQPQHF.

CDR3 sequence: CASSDSGNSPLHF. For the CDR3, the DNA is TGTGCCAGCAGTGACTCCGGGAATTCACCCCTCCACTTT. The chain couples TRBV6-4 to TRBJ1-6; D unclear. CDR3 length equals 13 residues. V lost 0 bases, J lost 7 bases, and 4 bases lay in between. Germline loops: CDR1 MRHNA, CDR2 SNTAGT.

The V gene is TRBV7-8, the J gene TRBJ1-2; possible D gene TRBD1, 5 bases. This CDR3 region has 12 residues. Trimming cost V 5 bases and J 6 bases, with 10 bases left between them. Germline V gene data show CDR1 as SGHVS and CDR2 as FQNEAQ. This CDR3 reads CASSTTVDGYTF. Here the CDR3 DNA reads TGTGCCAGCAGCACGACAGTTGATGGCTACACCTTC.